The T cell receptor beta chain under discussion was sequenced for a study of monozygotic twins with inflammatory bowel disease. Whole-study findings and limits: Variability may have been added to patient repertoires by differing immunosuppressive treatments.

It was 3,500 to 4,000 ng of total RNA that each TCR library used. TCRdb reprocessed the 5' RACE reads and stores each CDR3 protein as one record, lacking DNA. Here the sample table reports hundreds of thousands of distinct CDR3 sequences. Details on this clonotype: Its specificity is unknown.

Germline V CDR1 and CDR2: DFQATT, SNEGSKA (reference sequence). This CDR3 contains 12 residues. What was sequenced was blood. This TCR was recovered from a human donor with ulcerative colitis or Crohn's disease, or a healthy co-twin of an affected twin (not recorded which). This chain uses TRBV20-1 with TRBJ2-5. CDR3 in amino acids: CSASGETETQYF.